These T cell receptor beta chains were read from a single sample in a study of beta chain features in type 1 diabetes. Assay used: immunoSEQ multiplex PCR; TCRdb lists only in-frame clones, some missing. The sample records about 640,000 clones, approximately 13% being singletons. The source material was naive CD4+ T cells from blood. These receptors all come from a man younger than 45 with type 1 diabetes. The CDR3 runs from the conserved cysteine through the conserved F or W. Each record gives: D gene, J gene, V gene, clone size, CDR3 protein, CDR3 DNA. A D gene is named only where the DNA matches it firmly. A row's size may be missing; if present it is once, few, many or a size class.

- | TRBJ2-5 | TRBV6-5 | few | CASSFHETQYF | TGTGCCAGCAGTTTCCACGAGACCCAGTACTTC
- | TRBJ2-7 | TRBV5-6 | - | CASSLGRRTSPPYEQYF | TGTGCCAGCAGCTTGGGCCGGAGGACCTCTCCCCCTTACGAGCAGTACTTC
TRBD2 | TRBJ2-5 | TRBV13 | - | CASTVSGGASGTQYF | TGTGCCAGCACCGTTAGCGGGGGCGCCTCAGGGACCCAGTACTTC
- | TRBJ1-5 | TRBV7-2 | few | CASSYGGYSNQPQHF | TGTGCCAGCAGCTACGGGGGTTATAGCAATCAGCCCCAGCATTTT
- | TRBJ1-2 | TRBV5-6 | few | CASSLIANYGYTF | TGTGCCAGCAGCTTAATAGCTAACTATGGCTACACCTTC
- | TRBJ2-7 | TRBV28 | few | CASTLSSYEQYF | TGTGCCAGCACACTGAGCTCCTACGAGCAGTACTTC
- | TRBJ1-2 | TRBV29-1 | - | CSVEELVTGYYGYTF | TGCAGCGTTGAAGAACTAGTGACAGGATACTATGGCTACACCTTC
- | TRBJ2-3 | TRBV28 | - | CASNGGHADTQYF | TGTGCCAGCAACGGGGGGCATGCAGATACGCAGTATTTT
TRBD2 | TRBJ2-1 | TRBV9 | - | CASSVVKAGPNEQFF | TGTGCCAGCAGCGTAGTTAAAGCGGGGCCCAATGAGCAGTTCTTC
- | TRBJ1-1 | TRBV6-6 | few | CASNGETTNPNTEAFF | TGTGCCAGCAACGGGGAAACAACCAACCCGAACACTGAAGCTTTCTTT